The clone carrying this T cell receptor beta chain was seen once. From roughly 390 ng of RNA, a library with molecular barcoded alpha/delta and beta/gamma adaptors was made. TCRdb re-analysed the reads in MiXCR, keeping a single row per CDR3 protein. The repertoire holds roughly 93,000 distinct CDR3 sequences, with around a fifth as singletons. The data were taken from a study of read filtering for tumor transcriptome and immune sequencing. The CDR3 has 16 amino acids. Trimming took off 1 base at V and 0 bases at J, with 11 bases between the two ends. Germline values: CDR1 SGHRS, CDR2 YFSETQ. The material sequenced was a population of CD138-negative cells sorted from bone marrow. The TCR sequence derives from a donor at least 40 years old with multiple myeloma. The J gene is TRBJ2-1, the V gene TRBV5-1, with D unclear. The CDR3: CASSLQAGSSYNEQFF. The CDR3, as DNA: TGCGCCAGCAGCTTGCAAGCAGGCAGCTCCTACAATGAGCAGTTCTTC. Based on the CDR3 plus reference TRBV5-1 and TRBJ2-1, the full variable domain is KAGVTQTPRYLIKTRGQQVTLSCSPISGHRSVSWYQQTPGQGLQFLFEYFSETQRNKGNFPGRFSGRQFSNSRSEMNVSTLELGDSALYLCASSLQAGSSYNEQFFGPGTRLTVL.